Below, one T cell receptor beta chain is given with its context. Antigen unknown. This sample stems from a study of coeliac disease. Study at large: Each coeliac patient was active, refractory type I, or diet-controlled. Without high-resolution HLA typing, biased TRBV7-2 usage was examined as a proof of principle.

The germline gives CDR1 MNHEY, CDR2 SMNVEV (reference sequence). V was trimmed by 2 bases and J by 4 bases, leaving 6 bases between them. CDR3 length: 13 residues. Whole-study results and caveats: Few TRB amino acid sequences were shared between samples; most were unique. In active celiac disease, intraepithelial and lamina propria TRB and TRG repertoires were less clonal than controls.

Method: immunoSEQ multiplex PCR; TCRdb's copy keeps in-frame clones and lacks some. The sample contains 4,000 to 6,000 clones, about 71% of which appear only once. This receptor was identified in a man between 18 and 35 years old with celiac disease on a gluten-free diet. The chain couples TRBV27 to TRBJ1-5; D is perhaps TRBD1 (5 bases). The material sequenced was lymphocytes from the gut lamina propria. For the CDR3, the DNA is TGTGCCAGCAGTTTAAGGGGAAATCAGCCCCAGCATTTT. It codes for CASSLRGNQPQHF.